Detailed here is one TCR beta chain. Original handling: Reference gene primer amplification gave nucleated cell count estimates. Sequencing used immunoSEQ multiplex PCR; TCRdb keeps in-frame clones, though not all of them. The V and J calls and clone size come from that table; D and trimming were worked out from the DNA. The table has about 13,000 clones, nearly 90% seen once. The record originates from a study of blood T cell repertoires in COVID-19. In the study overall: Samples came from the United States, Italy and Spain, spanning acute and convalescent COVID-19. Sources were T cells, B-cell-depleted T cells, or PBMCs; the material itself was cDNA or gDNA.

The clonotype was recovered from a human donor in a cohort sampled during active COVID-19. Sequencing used peripheral blood.

The CDR3 DNA follows: TGTGCCTGGAGGTTGGGGGCAGGCGAAAAACTGTTTTTT. Translated: CAWRLGAGEKLFF. The chain employs TRBV30 and TRBJ1-4; D perhaps matches TRBD1 (6 bases). The CDR3 contains 13 residues. V was trimmed by 3 bases and J by 8 bases, leaving 13 bases between them. Looked up from germline, CDR1 is GTSNPN and CDR2 is SVGIG (reference sequence).